This T cell receptor beta chain was captured in a study of OX40 agonist ivuxolimab in advanced cancers. Study as a whole: Ivuxolimab, which patients received intravenously every 2 weeks, was dosed at 0.01 to 10 mg/kg. Patients in dose escalation had liver, melanoma, kidney or head and neck cancers.

Patients were ruled out by autoimmune disease history or systemic immunosuppression. Study-wide points: The antigens recognized by the expanded peripheral T cells, that is their antigen specificity, were not determined.

A note on this clone: Its antigen is still unknown.

Only in-frame clones appear in the TCRdb table, and some are missing; sequencing was by immunoSEQ multiplex PCR. The sample lists approximately 74,000 clones, roughly nine tenths occurring once. V lost 6 bases, J lost 6 bases, and 9 bases lay in between. Germline V CDR1 and CDR2: MNHNS, SASEGT. This CDR3 has 12 amino acids. Sequencing was performed on CD4+ or CD8+ T cells sorted from blood, taken in a trial of the OX40 agonist ivuxolimab. This chain uses TRBV6-1 with TRBJ1-5; D is unresolved. This clonotype originated in an adult with an advanced solid tumor such as melanoma, head and neck, liver or kidney cancer. CDR3 nucleotide sequence: TGTGCCAGCAGGCCACCTTCTCAGCCCCAGCATTTT. Encoded protein: CASRPPSQPQHF.